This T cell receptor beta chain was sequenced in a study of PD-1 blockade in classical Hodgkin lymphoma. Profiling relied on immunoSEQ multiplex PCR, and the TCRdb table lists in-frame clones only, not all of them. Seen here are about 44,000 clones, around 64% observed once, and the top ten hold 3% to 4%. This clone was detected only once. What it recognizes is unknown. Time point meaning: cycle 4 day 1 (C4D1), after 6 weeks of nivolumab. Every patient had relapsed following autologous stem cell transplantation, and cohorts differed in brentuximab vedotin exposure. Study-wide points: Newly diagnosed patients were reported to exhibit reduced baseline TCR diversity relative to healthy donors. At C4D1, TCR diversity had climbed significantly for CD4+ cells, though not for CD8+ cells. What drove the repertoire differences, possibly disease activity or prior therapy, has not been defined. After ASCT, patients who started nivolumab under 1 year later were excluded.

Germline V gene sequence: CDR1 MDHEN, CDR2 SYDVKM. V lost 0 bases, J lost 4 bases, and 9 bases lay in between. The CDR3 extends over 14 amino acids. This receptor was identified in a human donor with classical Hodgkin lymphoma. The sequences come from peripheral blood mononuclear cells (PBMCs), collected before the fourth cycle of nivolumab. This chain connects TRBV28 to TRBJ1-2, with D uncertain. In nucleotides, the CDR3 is TGTGCCAGCAGTTTATGGGCAGACATCTATGGCTACACCTTC. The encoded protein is CASSLWADIYGYTF.